This is a list of T cell receptor beta chains from one sample in a study of blood T cell repertoires in COVID-19. Profiling relied on immunoSEQ multiplex PCR, and the TCRdb table lists in-frame clones only, not all of them. The sample has more than 85,000 clones; about 75% are singletons. Sequences were obtained from peripheral blood. Receptor source: a woman older than 75 with active or convalescent COVID-19. The conserved cysteine and the conserved F or W are not part of the CDR3 here.

j_gene: TRBJ2-3
v_gene: TRBV6-1
CDR3aa: ASSESPNRGTDTQY

j_gene: TRBJ2-1
v_gene: TRBV6-6
CDR3aa: ASSPSTSGVYNEQF

j_gene: TRBJ1-1
v_gene: TRBV6-5
CDR3aa: ASSQQGANTEAF

j_gene: TRBJ1-3
v_gene: TRBV7-6
CDR3aa: ASSLTGSGNTIY

j_gene: TRBJ1-2
v_gene: TRBV18
CDR3aa: ASSPARTGLYGYT

j_gene: TRBJ1-1
v_gene: TRBV25-1
CDR3aa: ASSAIDRVEGEAF

j_gene: TRBJ2-2
v_gene: TRBV18
CDR3aa: ASSQQGDTGELF

j_gene: TRBJ2-2
v_gene: TRBV29-1
CDR3aa: SAGQGRTGELF

j_gene: TRBJ1-2
v_gene: TRBV5-5
CDR3aa: ASSSLQTGEARGYT

j_gene: TRBJ1-2
v_gene: TRBV12-3/TRBV12-4
CDR3aa: ASSLGFEGGYT

j_gene: TRBJ1-2
v_gene: TRBV19
CDR3aa: ASTARDRDYGYT

j_gene: TRBJ1-1
v_gene: TRBV27
CDR3aa: ASSLGGRNTEAF

j_gene: TRBJ2-5
v_gene: TRBV11-2
CDR3aa: ATRAGTGVPETQY

j_gene: TRBJ2-7
v_gene: TRBV30
CDR3aa: AWRGAGEQY

j_gene: TRBJ2-5
v_gene: TRBV7-8
CDR3aa: ASSLRGLAGVETQY

j_gene: TRBJ2-7
v_gene: TRBV30
CDR3aa: AWSGHGWRY

j_gene: TRBJ2-3
v_gene: TRBV7-9
CDR3aa: ASSFQDTQY

j_gene: TRBJ2-3
v_gene: TRBV7-2
CDR3aa: ASSFEGGGTDTQY